This T cell receptor (beta chain) was found in a study of T cells in Graves' hyperthyroidism and ophthalmopathy. TCR beta CDR3 regions were amplified from RNA transcripts. During a first-round RT-PCR of the TCR CDR3, the HTBI primer set was used. TCRdb re-called the multiplex PCR reads with MiXCR, one entry per CDR3 protein. This table has around 440,000 distinct CDR3 sequences, approximately 14% appearing once. With 7 bases clipped from V and 5 bases from J, the junction kept 13 bases outside the gene matches. Germline values: CDR1 SGHAT, CDR2 FQNNGV. This CDR3 has 15 residues. This clonotype occurred many times. Antigen specificity is unknown. Study-wide results and caveats: Most expanded thyroid clonotypes above 0.001 also appeared in blood.

Stability of Graves' hyperthyroidism was defined as absent ophthalmopathy progression within 18 months. Lactation, pregnancy, other autoimmune disease or uncontrolled infection led to exclusion of patients. Clinical symptoms, serum thyroxine and TRAb, thyroid ultrasound and orbital computed tomography together formed the diagnostic basis. This chain links TRBV11-2 with TRBJ2-5; 7 bases fit TRBD2. The TCR comes from a woman aged 18 to 35 with Graves' hyperthyroidism. Sequenced material: blood. The CDR3 region is CASTGIGGSWETQYF. In DNA, the CDR3 is TGTGCCAGCACCGGTATAGGCGGGAGTTGGGAGACCCAGTACTTC.